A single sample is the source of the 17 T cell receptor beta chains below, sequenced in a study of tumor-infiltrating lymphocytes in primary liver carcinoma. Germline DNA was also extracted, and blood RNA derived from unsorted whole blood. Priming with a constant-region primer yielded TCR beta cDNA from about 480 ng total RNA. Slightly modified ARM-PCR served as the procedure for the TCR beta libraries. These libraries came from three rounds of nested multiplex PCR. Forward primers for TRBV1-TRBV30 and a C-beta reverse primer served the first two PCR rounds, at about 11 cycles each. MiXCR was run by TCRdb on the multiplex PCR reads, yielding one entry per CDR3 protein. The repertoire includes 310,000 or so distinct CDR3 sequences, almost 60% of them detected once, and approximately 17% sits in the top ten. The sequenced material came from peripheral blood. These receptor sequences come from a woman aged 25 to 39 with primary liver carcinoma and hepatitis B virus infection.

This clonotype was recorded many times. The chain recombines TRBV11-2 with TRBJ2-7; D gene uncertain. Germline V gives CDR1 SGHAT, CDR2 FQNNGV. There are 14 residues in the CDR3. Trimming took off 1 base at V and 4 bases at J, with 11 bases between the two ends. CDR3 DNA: TGTGCCAGCAGCTTAGCTTTTTTGGGGTACGAGCAGTACTTC. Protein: CASSLAFLGYEQYF.

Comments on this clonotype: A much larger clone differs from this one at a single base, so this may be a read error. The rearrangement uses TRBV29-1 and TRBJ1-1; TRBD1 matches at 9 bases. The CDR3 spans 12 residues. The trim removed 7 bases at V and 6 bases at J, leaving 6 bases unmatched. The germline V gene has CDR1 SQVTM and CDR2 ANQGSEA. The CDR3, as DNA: TGCAGCGGGGGGACAGGGAGTTCTGAAGCTTTCTTT. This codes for CSGGTGSSEAFF.

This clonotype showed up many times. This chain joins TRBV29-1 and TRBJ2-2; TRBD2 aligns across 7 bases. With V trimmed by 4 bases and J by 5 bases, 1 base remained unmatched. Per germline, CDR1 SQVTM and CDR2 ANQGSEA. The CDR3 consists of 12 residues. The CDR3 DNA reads TGCAGCGTTGGGGGGGGTACCGGGGAGCTGTTTTTT. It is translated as CSVGGGTGELFF.

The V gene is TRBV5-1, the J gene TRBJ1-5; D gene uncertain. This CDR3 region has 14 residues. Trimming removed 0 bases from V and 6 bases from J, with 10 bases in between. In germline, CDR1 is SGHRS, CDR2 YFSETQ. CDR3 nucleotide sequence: TGCGCCAGCAGCTTGGGCGGGAACGGTCAGCCCCAGCATTTT. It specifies CASSLGGNGQPQHF.

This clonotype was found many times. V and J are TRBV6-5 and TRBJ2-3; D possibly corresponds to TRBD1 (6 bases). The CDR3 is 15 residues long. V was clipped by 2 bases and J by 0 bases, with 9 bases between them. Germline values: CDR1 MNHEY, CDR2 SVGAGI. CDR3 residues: CASSYGRGSTDTQYF. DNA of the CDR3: TGTGCCAGCAGTTACGGAAGGGGGAGCACAGATACGCAGTATTTT.

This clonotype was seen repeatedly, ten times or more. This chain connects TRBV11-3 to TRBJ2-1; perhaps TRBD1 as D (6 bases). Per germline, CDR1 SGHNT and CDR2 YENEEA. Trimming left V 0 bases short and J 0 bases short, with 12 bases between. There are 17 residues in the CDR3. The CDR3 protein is CASSLEGTLSSYNEQFF. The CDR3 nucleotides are TGTGCCAGCAGCTTAGAAGGGACACTGAGCTCCTACAATGAGCAGTTCTTC.

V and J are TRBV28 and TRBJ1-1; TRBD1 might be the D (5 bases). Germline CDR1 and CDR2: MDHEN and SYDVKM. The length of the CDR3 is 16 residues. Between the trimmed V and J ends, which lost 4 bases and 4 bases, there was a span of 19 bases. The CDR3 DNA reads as TGTGCCAGCAGTTCATCCCCGGGGACGGGGAGCACTGAAGCTTTCTTT. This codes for CASSSSPGTGSTEAFF. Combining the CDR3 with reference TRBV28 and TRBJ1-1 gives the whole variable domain DVKVTQSSRYLVKRTGEKVFLECVQDMDHENMFWYRQDPGLGLRLIYFSYDVKMKEKGDIPEGYSVSREKKERFSLILESASTNQTSMYLCASSSSPGTGSTEAFFGQGTRLTVV.

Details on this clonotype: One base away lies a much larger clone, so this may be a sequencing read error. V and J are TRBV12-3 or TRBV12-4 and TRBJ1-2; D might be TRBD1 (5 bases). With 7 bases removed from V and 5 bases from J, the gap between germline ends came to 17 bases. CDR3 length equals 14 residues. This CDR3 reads CASNETGTEYGYTF. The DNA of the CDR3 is TGTGCCAGCAATGAAACCGGGACCGAGTATGGCTACACCTTC.

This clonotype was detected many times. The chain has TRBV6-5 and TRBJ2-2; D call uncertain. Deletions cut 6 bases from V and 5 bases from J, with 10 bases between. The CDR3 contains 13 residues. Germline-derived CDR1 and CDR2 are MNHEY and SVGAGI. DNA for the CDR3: TGTGCCAGCAGCCTAAGTGTGACCGGGGAGCTGTTTTTT. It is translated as CASSLSVTGELFF.

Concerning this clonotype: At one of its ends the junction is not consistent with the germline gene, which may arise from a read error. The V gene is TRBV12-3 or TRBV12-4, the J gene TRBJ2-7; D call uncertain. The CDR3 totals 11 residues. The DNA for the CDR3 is TGTGCCAACAGATCCACCGGGCCGACGGACTTC. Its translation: CANRSTGPTDF.

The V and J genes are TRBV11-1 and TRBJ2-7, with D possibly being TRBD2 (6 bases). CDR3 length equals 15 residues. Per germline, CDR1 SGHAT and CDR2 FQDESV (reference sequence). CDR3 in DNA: TGTGACAGAAGCTTAAGGCGGGGCGGGACCTACGAGCAGTACTTC. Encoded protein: CDRSLRRGGTYEQYF.

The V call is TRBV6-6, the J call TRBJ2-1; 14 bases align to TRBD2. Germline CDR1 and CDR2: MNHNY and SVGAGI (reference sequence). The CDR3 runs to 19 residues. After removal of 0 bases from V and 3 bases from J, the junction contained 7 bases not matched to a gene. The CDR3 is CASSYSGLAGELYYNEQFF. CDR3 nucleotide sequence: TGTGCCAGCAGTTACTCGGGACTAGCGGGAGAGCTCTACTACAATGAGCAGTTCTTC.

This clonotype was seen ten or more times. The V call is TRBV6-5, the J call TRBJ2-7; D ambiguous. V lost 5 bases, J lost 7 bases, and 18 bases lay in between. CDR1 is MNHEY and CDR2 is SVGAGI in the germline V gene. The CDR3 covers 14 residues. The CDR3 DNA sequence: TGTGCCAGCAGTACGAACACCTTCTCTCGGGAGCAGTACTTC. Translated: CASSTNTFSREQYF.

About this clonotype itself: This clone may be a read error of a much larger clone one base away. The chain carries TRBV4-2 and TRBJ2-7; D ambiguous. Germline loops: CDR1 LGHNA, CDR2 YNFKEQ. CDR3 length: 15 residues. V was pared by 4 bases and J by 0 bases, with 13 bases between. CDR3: CASSRGALLSYEQYF. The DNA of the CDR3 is TGTGCCAGCAGCCGGGGTGCTCTACTCTCCTACGAGCAGTACTTC.

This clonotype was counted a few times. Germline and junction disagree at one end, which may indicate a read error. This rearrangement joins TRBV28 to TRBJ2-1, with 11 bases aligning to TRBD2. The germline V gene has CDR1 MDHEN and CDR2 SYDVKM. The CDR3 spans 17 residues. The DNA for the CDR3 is TGTGCCAGTAGTTGGAGGGGGGGACTAGCGGCCTACAATGAGCAGTTCTTC. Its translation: CASSWRGGLAAYNEQFF.

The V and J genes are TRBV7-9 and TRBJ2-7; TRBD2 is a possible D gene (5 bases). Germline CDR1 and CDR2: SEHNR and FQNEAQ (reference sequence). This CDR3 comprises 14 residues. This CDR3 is CASVPEGYSYEQYF. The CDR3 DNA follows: TGTGCTAGCGTCCCCGAGGGATACTCCTACGAGCAGTACTTC.

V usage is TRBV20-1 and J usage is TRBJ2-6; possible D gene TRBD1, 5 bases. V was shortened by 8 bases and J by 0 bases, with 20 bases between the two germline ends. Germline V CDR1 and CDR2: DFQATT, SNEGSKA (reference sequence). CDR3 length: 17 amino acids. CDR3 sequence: CSSILKPDSSGANVLTF. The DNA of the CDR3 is TGCAGTTCTATTCTGAAACCTGACAGCTCTGGGGCCAACGTCCTGACTTTC.